The source of this T cell receptor (beta chain) is a study of identical twins. Germline V CDR1 and CDR2: SGHDT, YYEEEE. The CDR3 has 15 amino acids. The V gene lost 3 bases and the J gene lost 6 bases, with 19 bases spanning the gap. Study-wide findings and caveats: Reduced insertions were recorded for abundant cord blood beta clonotypes, with no such pattern in memory repertoires. Twins showed weaker excess sharing in their beta out-of-frame sequences.

TCRdb fed the 5' RACE reads into MiXCR, producing one record per CDR3 protein. The sample shows more than 350,000 distinct CDR3 sequences, roughly 10% of them seen only once. A remark on this clonotype: As yet, its antigen is unknown.

V is TRBV5-6 and J is TRBJ2-7; D gene unclear. Sequencing was performed on naive T cells sorted from blood. This receptor was taken from a woman aged 45-60 years in good health. CDR3 sequence: CASSSSPPTTGEQYF. The CDR3 bases are TGTGCCAGCAGCTCCTCTCCGCCAACCACCGGCGAGCAGTACTTC.